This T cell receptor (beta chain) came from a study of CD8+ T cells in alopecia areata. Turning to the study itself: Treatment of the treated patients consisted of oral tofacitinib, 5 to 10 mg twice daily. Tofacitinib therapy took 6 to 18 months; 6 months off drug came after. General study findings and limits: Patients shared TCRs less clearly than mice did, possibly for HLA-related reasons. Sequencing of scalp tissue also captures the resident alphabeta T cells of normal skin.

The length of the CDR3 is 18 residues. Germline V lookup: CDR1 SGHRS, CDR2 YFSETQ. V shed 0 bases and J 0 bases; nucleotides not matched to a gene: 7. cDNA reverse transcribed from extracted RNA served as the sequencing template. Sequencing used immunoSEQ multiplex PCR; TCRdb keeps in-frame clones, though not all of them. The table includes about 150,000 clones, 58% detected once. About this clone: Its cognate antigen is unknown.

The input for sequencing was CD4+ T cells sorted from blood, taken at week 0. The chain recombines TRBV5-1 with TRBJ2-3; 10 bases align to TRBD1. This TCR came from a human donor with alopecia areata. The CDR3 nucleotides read TGCGCCAGCAGCTTGGTCTTCGGGACAGGGGCTAGCACAGATACGCAGTATTTT. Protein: CASSLVFGTGASTDTQYF.